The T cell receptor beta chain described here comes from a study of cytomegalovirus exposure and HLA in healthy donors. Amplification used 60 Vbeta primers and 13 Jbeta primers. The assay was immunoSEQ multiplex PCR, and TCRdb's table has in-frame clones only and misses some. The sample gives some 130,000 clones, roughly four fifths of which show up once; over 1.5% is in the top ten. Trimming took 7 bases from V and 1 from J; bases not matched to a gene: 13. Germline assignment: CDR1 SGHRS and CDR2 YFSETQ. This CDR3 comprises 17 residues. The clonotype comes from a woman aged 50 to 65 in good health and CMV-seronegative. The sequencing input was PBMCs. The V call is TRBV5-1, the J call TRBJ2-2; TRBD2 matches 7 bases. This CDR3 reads CASRGGSGVMNTGELFF. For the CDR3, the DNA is TGCGCCAGCCGTGGCGGGAGTGGGGTTATGAACACCGGGGAGCTGTTTTTT. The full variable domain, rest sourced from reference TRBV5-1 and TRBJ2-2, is KAGVTQTPRYLIKTRGQQVTLSCSPISGHRSVSWYQQTPGQGLQFLFEYFSETQRNKGNFPGRFSGRQFSNSRSEMNVSTLELGDSALYLCASRGGSGVMNTGELFFGEGSRLTVL.